The 20 T cell receptor beta chains given below trace back to one sample, sequenced in a study of lymphopenia after photon versus proton radiotherapy. Repertoires were generated with immunoSEQ multiplex PCR, while TCRdb's copy carries only in-frame clones and drops some. Here the sample spans roughly 63,000 clones, roughly 83% being singletons. The starting material was peripheral blood, obtained from a patient treated with proton-based radiotherapy. These receptor sequences come from a man aged 55 to 70 with pancreatic cancer.

The V call is TRBV25-1, the J call TRBJ2-1; either TRBD1 or TRBD2 may supply D (6 bases each). There are 15 residues in the CDR3. CDR1 and CDR2 (germline): MGHDK, SYGVNS. Trimming shortened V by 6 bases and J by 5 bases, and 17 bases separated the two germline ends. CDR3 bases: TGTGCCAGCAGCGGGACGGGGGCCGTGGACAATGAGCAGTTCTTC. Residues: CASSGTGAVDNEQFF.

The chain links TRBV15 to TRBJ2-5; tentatively, D is TRBD2 (5 bases). Germline V CDR1 and CDR2: LNHNV, YYDKDF (reference sequence). V lost 4 bases and J lost 0, with 12 bases in between. This CDR3 region has 15 residues. CDR3 amino acids: CATSKGGPDQETQYF. For the CDR3, the DNA is TGTGCCACCAGCAAGGGCGGGCCTGACCAAGAGACCCAGTACTTC.

This clone was picked up one time. The CDR3 sequence is CASSGIQGSYEQYF. The CDR3 DNA is TGTGCCAGCAGTGGAATACAGGGTTCCTACGAGCAGTACTTC. The chain is built from TRBV28 and TRBJ2-7, with D perhaps TRBD1 (6 bases). The CDR3 totals 14 residues. Germline V lookup: CDR1 MDHEN, CDR2 SYDVKM. Trimming stripped 5 bases from V and 1 base from J, with 12 bases between.

The chain has TRBV25-1 and TRBJ2-7; D may match TRBD1 or TRBD2 (5 bases each). The V end lost 1 base, the J end lost 2 bases, and 12 bases lay between the germline ends. The CDR3 consists of 15 residues. Per germline, CDR1 MGHDK and CDR2 SYGVNS. This chain's CDR3 is CASSESRGMTYEQYF. The CDR3 nucleotides are TGTGCCAGCAGTGAATCGAGGGGTATGACCTACGAGCAGTACTTC.

The chain uses TRBV7-2 and TRBJ2-2; D perhaps matches TRBD1 (6 bases). The CDR3 contains 13 residues. The V and J ends lost 5 bases and 6 bases respectively, with 10 bases between them. Germline V gene lookup returns CDR1 SGHTA and CDR2 FQGNSA. The DNA of the CDR3 is TGTGCCAGCAGCCGGACAGAATCCGGGGAGCTGTTTTTT. Translating it yields CASSRTESGELFF. Complete variable domain (other parts from reference TRBV7-2 and TRBJ2-2): GAGVSQSPSNKVTEKGKDVELRCDPISGHTALYWYRQSLGQGLEFLIYFQGNSAPDKSGLPSDRFSAERTGGSVSTLTIQRTQQEDSAVYLCASSRTESGELFFGEGSRLTVL.

The chain couples TRBV29-1 to TRBJ2-1; 8 positions match TRBD2. From germline, CDR1 is SQVTM and CDR2 ANQGSEA. This CDR3 spans 16 amino acids. V dropped 4 bases and J dropped 6; count of bases not matched to a gene: 14. CDR3 protein: CSVVSLGREDGNEQFF. The CDR3 DNA sequence: TGCAGCGTTGTGTCATTAGGGCGGGAGGATGGCAATGAGCAGTTCTTC.

The V and J genes are TRBV6-5 and TRBJ1-1; the D is unclear. The CDR3 extends over 13 amino acids. Germline CDR1 MNHEY, CDR2 SVGAGI. The V end lost 7 bases, the J end lost 4 bases, and 13 bases lay between the germline ends. The CDR3: CASTRTGSTEAFF. The CDR3 region has the DNA TGTGCCAGCACCCGGACGGGTAGCACTGAAGCTTTCTTT.

The CDR3 DNA is TGTGCCAGCAGCTCCTGGACAGGACGCGAGACCCAGTACTTC. It yields the protein CASSSWTGRETQYF. This sequence joins TRBV7-2 and TRBJ2-5, with TRBD1 matching 7 bases. The length of the CDR3 is 14 residues. V lost 4 bases to trimming and J lost 5 bases; unmatched junction nucleotides: 7. Germline V gene lookup returns CDR1 SGHTA and CDR2 FQGNSA.

This clone came up a few times. The CDR3 DNA is TGTGCCTGGACCCCCGGACCGAACACTGAAGCTTTCTTT. As protein: CAWTPGPNTEAFF. The chain joins TRBV30 to TRBJ1-1; D is uncertain. The CDR3 is made up of 13 amino acids. Germline CDR1 and CDR2: GTSNPN and SVGIG (reference sequence). V lost 4 bases and J 1 base, leaving 10 bases between the germline ends. The whole variable domain, filled in from reference TRBV30 and TRBJ1-1, reads SQTIHQWPATLVQPVGSPLSLECTVEGTSNPNLYWYRQAAGRGLQLLFYSVGIGQISSEVPQNLSASRPQDRQFILSSKKLLLSDSGFYLCAWTPGPNTEAFFGQGTRLTVV.

The chain is built from TRBV7-9 and TRBJ2-2; D not certain. V was shortened by 1 base and J by 5 bases, with 2 bases between the two germline ends. CDR3 length: 12 residues. Germline values: CDR1 SEHNR, CDR2 FQNEAQ (reference sequence). The CDR3 here is CASSLETGELFF. CDR3 sequence (DNA): TGTGCCAGCAGCTTAGAGACCGGGGAGCTGTTTTTT.

This chain connects TRBV7-3 to TRBJ2-3; TRBD2 matches at 7 bases. The CDR3 covers 16 residues. Germline V gives CDR1 SGHTA, CDR2 FQGTGA. The V and J ends lost 1 base and 4 bases, in that order; junction bases with no gene match: 8. This CDR3 is CASSLSGGSGSDTQYF. The CDR3 DNA reads TGTGCCAGCAGCTTAAGCGGCGGGAGCGGATCAGATACGCAGTATTTT.

The chain links TRBV5-1 to TRBJ1-1; D might be TRBD1 (5 bases). Trimming left V 6 bases short and J 7 bases short, with 19 bases between. From germline, CDR1 is SGHRS and CDR2 YFSETQ. The CDR3 spans 14 residues. CDR3 sequence reads: CASNRGREMGEAFF. The CDR3 nucleotides are TGCGCCAGCAATCGGGGCAGGGAAATGGGTGAAGCTTTCTTT.

V and J are TRBV11-3 and TRBJ2-7; no definite D call. This CDR3 contains 14 residues. Germline CDR1 SGHNT, CDR2 YENEEA. The germline V and J ends were trimmed by 5 bases and 0 bases, with 11 bases remaining between them. CDR3 DNA sequence: TGTGCCAGCAGCAGGGTCCCTGGCTCCTACGAGCAGTACTTC. Translating gives CASSRVPGSYEQYF.

This clone was detected once. This chain uses TRBV28 with TRBJ2-3; TRBD2 might be the D (5 bases). Trimming left V 6 bases short and J 5 bases short, with 18 bases between. The CDR3 covers 15 residues. Germline V gene data show CDR1 as MDHEN and CDR2 as SYDVKM. Here the CDR3 reads CASSLRKRPGDTQYF. DNA of the CDR3: TGTGCCAGCAGCCTACGAAAGCGGCCGGGAGATACGCAGTATTTT.

The chain recombines TRBV2 with TRBJ2-1, with 12 bases identical to TRBD2. The V and J ends lost 1 base and 5 bases, in that order; junction bases with no gene match: 6. This CDR3 is built from 17 residues. The germline gives CDR1 SNHLY, CDR2 FYNNEI. CDR3 bases: TGTGCCAGCAGTGAAGGGAAAGGACTAGCGGGAAACAATGAGCAGTTCTTC. Translated, it gives CASSEGKGLAGNNEQFF.

The chain links TRBV15 to TRBJ1-1, with TRBD1 matching 9 bases. Germline V CDR1 and CDR2: LNHNV, YYDKDF (reference sequence). This CDR3 region has 14 residues. Trimming removed 0 bases from V and 5 bases from J; junction bases left unmatched: 1. The CDR3 bases are TGTGCCACCAGCAGAGAACAGGGGGCTACTGAAGCTTTCTTT. Protein: CATSREQGATEAFF. Full variable domain (outside the CDR3, taken from reference TRBV15 and TRBJ1-1): DAMVIQNPRYQVTQFGKPVTLSCSQTLNHNVMYWYQQKSSQAPKLLFHYYDKDFNNEADTPDNFQSRRPNTSFCFLDIRSPGLGDTAMYLCATSREQGATEAFFGQGTRLTVV.

The CDR3 loop is CASSFPGQVYEQYF. The CDR3 nucleotides are TGTGCCAGCAGCTTTCCTGGACAGGTCTACGAGCAGTACTTC. The V gene is TRBV5-4, the J gene TRBJ2-7, with 7 bases fitting TRBD1. After removal of 2 bases from V and 3 bases from J, the junction contained 5 bases not matched to a gene. The length of the CDR3 is 14 residues. Germline V lookup: CDR1 SGHNT, CDR2 YYREEE (reference sequence).

The J gene is TRBJ1-5, the V gene TRBV28, with TRBD1 matching over 10 bases. The CDR3 contains 16 residues. Per germline, CDR1 MDHEN and CDR2 SYDVKM. The V and J ends lost 6 bases and 4 bases, in that order; junction bases with no gene match: 9. CDR3 nucleotides: TGTGCCAGCAGGGTCCGGGGACAGGGGTCGAATCAGCCCCAGCATTTT. Translation: CASRVRGQGSNQPQHF. The entire variable domain, with the rest obtained from reference TRBV28 and TRBJ1-5, is as follows: DVKVTQSSRYLVKRTGEKVFLECVQDMDHENMFWYRQDPGLGLRLIYFSYDVKMKEKGDIPEGYSVSREKKERFSLILESASTNQTSMYLCASRVRGQGSNQPQHFGDGTRLSIL.

The chain links TRBV6-1 to TRBJ1-2; no firm D call. Trimming removed 5 bases from V and 8 bases from J, with 15 bases in between. The germline gives CDR1 MNHNS, CDR2 SASEGT. The CDR3 consists of 13 residues. The chain's CDR3 is CASSFAQAGGYTF. The CDR3 nucleotides are TGTGCCAGCAGTTTCGCCCAGGCAGGCGGCTACACCTTC.

V usage is TRBV19 and J usage is TRBJ2-1; 7 positions agree with TRBD2. J lost 7 bases, V lost 0 bases, and 3 bases had no gene match. Germline lookup yields CDR1 LNHDA and CDR2 SQIVND (reference sequence). There are 14 residues in the CDR3. For the CDR3, the DNA is TGTGCCAGTAGTATAGATCTCGGGGGGAATGAGCAGTTCTTC. It codes for CASSIDLGGNEQFF.